These T cell receptor beta chains were read from a single sample in a study of shared clonotypes between healthy human individuals. Produced via immunoSEQ multiplex PCR; TCRdb's table is partial and in-frame only. The repertoire includes roughly 2.5 million clones, roughly 92% of them detected once, and over 0.12% sits in the top ten. Sequenced input: naive CD4+ T cells sorted from blood. All receptors come from a man aged 18 to 29 in good health. The CDR3 runs from the conserved cysteine through the conserved F or W. A D gene is named only where the DNA matches it firmly. Clone size is given for some rows only: seen once, a few or many times, or a class if the clone is expanded.

-	-	TRBJ2-7	TRBV4-2	CASSRGRVQGPYEQYF
-	-	TRBJ1-6	TRBV30	CAAGRGDSPLHF
TRBD2	-	TRBJ2-5	TRBV5-4	CASSLGGTSGAQYQETQYF
-	-	TRBJ2-7	TRBV5-1	CASSASGTDNYEQYF
-	-	TRBJ1-5	TRBV10-3	CAISESRGREHNQPQHF
-	-	TRBJ2-7	TRBV6-6	CASNPGPSYEQYF
-	-	-	TRBV12-5	CASWGARAYEQYF
-	-	TRBJ1-4	TRBV18	CASSRNIITTGQYSTSTNEKLFF
TRBD2	-	TRBJ2-3	TRBV7-9	CASSLGVSASGGDTQYF
-	-	TRBJ2-7	TRBV10-3	CAISDGGSYEQYF
TRBD2	-	TRBJ2-5	TRBV2	CARSQTAGQETQYF
-	-	TRBJ2-1	TRBV4-3	CASSQDRAGLYNEQFF
-	-	TRBJ1-1	TRBV25-1	CASSENTEAFF
-	-	TRBJ1-1	TRBV2	CASSFGGMNTEAFF
-	-	TRBJ1-4	TRBV28	CASSPGAGNEKLFF
-	-	TRBJ2-6	TRBV2	CASRRDSGANVLTF
-	-	TRBJ1-1	TRBV6-5	CASSRRENTEAFF
TRBD1	-	TRBJ1-4	TRBV4-2	CASSQGQGARDEKLFF
-	-	TRBJ2-3	TRBV5-1	CASSPRRLTADTQYF
-	-	TRBJ2-7	TRBV6-1	CASSEIAREFYEQYF
TRBD1	-	TRBJ1-2	TRBV28	CASSPAGTGVYGYTF
-	-	TRBJ2-2	TRBV6-5	CASSRGTTNTGELFF
-	-	TRBJ2-7	TRBV18	CASSPDQAGKQYF
-	-	TRBJ2-2	TRBV29-1	CSVSSDTGELFF
-	-	TRBJ1-3	TRBV6-5	CASRRGPSTGNTIYF
TRBD2	-	TRBJ2-5	TRBV7-9	CASSFPGTSGSETQYF
-	-	-	TRBV6-5	CASSRTENYEQYF
TRBD1	-	TRBJ2-5	TRBV11-2	CASSLSGTGEGETQYF
-	-	TRBJ1-1	TRBV29-1	CSVASRLSYTEAFF
TRBD1	once	TRBJ1-6	TRBV5-1	CASSSETGTNSPLHF
-	-	TRBJ2-4	TRBV11-3	CASSQGGAGGSAKNIQYF
-	-	TRBJ1-5	TRBV30	CAWSLQGLGNQPQHF
-	-	TRBJ2-7	TRBV11-2	CASSLGQGKDEQYF
TRBD2	-	TRBJ2-7	TRBV18	CASSPLAGGHEQYF
-	once	TRBJ2-5	TRBV30	CAWSWVGETQYF
-	few	TRBJ1-3	TRBV18	CASSPLTAGNTIYF
TRBD2	once	TRBJ2-1	TRBV9	CASSPAGSGGYNEQFF
TRBD2	few	TRBJ2-5	TRBV6-7	CASSSHGSGGAIETQYF
TRBD2	-	TRBJ2-1	TRBV5-1	CASSGQGRGVSYNEQFF
-	-	TRBJ1-6	TRBV7-6	CASSSITANNSPLHF
TRBD2	-	TRBJ2-2	TRBV9	CASSLAGGVNTGELFF
-	once	TRBJ1-2	TRBV7-2	CASSPGTLYGYTF
TRBD1	-	TRBJ1-1	TRBV28	CASSPQGFEKAFF
TRBD1	few	TRBJ1-1	TRBV5-1	CASSGQGLGNTEAFF
TRBD2	-	TRBJ2-7	TRBV7-9	CASSRGSGGISYEQYF
TRBD1	-	TRBJ1-4	TRBV19	CASILGQSNEKLFF
-	-	TRBJ1-6	TRBV5-4	CASSYQGGDSPLHF
-	-	TRBJ2-2	TRBV5-6	CASSLEGTGELFF
-	-	TRBJ2-7	TRBV5-6	CASSLAQGTDYEQYF
TRBD2	-	TRBJ2-1	TRBV2	CASSPGGLAYNEQFF
TRBD2	-	TRBJ2-2	TRBV15	CATSVTHGGWNTGELFF
TRBD1	-	TRBJ2-5	TRBV28	CASSLLGTGGNGETQYF
TRBD1	-	TRBJ2-7	TRBV11-2	CASSPGGGEQYF